Below, one TCR beta chain is given with its context. The read stops 3 residues short of the end of the CDR3; the missing end is completed from the germline J gene. This entry belongs to a study of T cells in women clearing cervical HPV infection. Overall study: HLA type stays a possible confounder, typing being limited.

TCR beta CDR3 amplified by multiplex PCR from approximately 1,100 ng genomic DNA. The method was immunoSEQ multiplex PCR; TCRdb's version includes in-frame clones alone and lacks a portion of them. The sample table sets out tens of thousands of clones. The CDR3 has 14 amino acids. J was trimmed by 4 bases and V by 6 bases; bases with no gene match: 8. CDR1 SEHNR and CDR2 FQNEAQ come from the germline V gene (reference sequence). Each participant carried one incident cervical HPV16 infection only. HPV was found by MY09/MY11 PCR and dot-blot genotyping. This receptor was identified in a woman aged 18-70 years with a cervical HPV16 infection that either progressed to CIN3+ or cleared (not recorded which). Sequencing was done on a sample of blood buffy coat. This chain uses TRBV7-9 with TRBJ2-5; 7 bases map to TRBD1. The chain's CDR3 is CASSFTGVGETQYF. The CDR3 DNA, read in part, is TGTGCCAGCAGTTTTACAGGGGTCGGAGAGACC. Supplemented by reference TRBV7-9 and TRBJ2-5, the full variable domain reads DTGVSQNPRHKITKRGQNVTFRCDPISEHNRLYWYRQTLGQGPEFLTYFQNEAQLEKSRLLSDRFSAERPKGSFSTLEIQRTEQGDSAMYLCASSFTGVGETQYFGPGTRLLVL.